The clone carrying this T cell receptor beta chain was picked up a small number of times. Its target is unknown. The sample is drawn from a study of T cells after yellow fever vaccination. Looking at the study overall: Those fractions that held only low numbers of cells were prepared using the SMART-Seq v4 Ultra Low Input RNA kit.

Study-wide points: One caveat is that FACS-sorted repertoires could contain abundant clonotypes contaminating from the bulk population. In post-booster samples, most primary-vaccination clones reappeared (roughly 96% CD4, approximately 91% CD8).

TCRdb itself ran the 5' RACE reads through MiXCR, one entry per CDR3 protein. The sample lists 200,000 to 300,000 distinct CDR3 sequences; around 13% were seen once. The CDR3 runs to 15 residues. Trimming cost V 5 bases and J 6 bases, with 17 bases left between them. This sequence joins TRBV12-3 or TRBV12-4 and TRBJ2-1, with a tentative D call TRBD1 (5 bases). This receptor was taken from a man in his thirties or forties who received the YFV17D yellow fever vaccine. The sequenced sample was CD4+ T cells sorted from PBMCs, obtained 45 days after the yellow fever booster vaccination. The CDR3 here is CASSVPRPRGNEQFF. In nucleotides, the CDR3 is TGTGCCAGCAGTGTCCCCCGTCCTAGGGGCAATGAGCAGTTCTTC.